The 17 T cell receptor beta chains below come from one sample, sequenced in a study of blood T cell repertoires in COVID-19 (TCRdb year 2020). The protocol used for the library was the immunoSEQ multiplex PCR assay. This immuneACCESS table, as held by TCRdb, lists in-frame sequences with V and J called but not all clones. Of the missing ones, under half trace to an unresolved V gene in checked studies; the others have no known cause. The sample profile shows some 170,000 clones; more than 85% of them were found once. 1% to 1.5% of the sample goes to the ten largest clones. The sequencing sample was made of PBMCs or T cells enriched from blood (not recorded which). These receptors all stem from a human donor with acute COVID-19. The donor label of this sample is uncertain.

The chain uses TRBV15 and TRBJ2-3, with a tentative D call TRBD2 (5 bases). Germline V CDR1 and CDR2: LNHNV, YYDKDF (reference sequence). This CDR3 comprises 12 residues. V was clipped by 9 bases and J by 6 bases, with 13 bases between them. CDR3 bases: TGTGCCACTGGGCGGGTGGGGGATACGCAGTATTTT. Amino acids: CATGRVGDTQYF.

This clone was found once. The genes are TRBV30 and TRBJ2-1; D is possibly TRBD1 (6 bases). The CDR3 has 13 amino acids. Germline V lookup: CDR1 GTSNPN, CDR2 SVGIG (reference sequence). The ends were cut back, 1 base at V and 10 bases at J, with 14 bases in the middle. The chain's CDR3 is CAWSGDILGEQFF. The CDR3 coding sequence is TGTGCCTGGAGTGGGGACATCCTGGGGGAGCAGTTCTTC.

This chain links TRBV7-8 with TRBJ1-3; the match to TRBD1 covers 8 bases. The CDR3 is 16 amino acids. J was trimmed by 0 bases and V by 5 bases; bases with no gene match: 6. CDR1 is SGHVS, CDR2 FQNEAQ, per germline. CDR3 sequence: CASSPTTGGSGNTIYF. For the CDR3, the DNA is TGTGCCAGCAGCCCCACTACAGGGGGCTCTGGAAACACCATATATTTT.

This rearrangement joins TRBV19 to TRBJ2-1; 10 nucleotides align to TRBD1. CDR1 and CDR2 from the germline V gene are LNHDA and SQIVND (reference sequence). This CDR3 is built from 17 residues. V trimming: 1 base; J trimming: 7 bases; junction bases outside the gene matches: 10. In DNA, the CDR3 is TGTGCCAGTAGTATAGTTACCCCGGACAGGGGGAGGAATGAGCAGTTCTTC. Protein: CASSIVTPDRGRNEQFF.

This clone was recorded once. CDR3 sequence reads: CASSEQGWANEKLFF. The CDR3 DNA sequence: TGCGCCAGCAGCGAACAGGGTTGGGCTAATGAAAAACTGTTTTTT. This chain uses TRBV5-1 with TRBJ1-4; TRBD1 might be the D (6 bases). Looked up from germline, CDR1 is SGHRS and CDR2 is YFSETQ. The V gene lost 4 bases and the J gene lost 3 bases, with 13 bases spanning the gap. This CDR3 contains 15 residues.

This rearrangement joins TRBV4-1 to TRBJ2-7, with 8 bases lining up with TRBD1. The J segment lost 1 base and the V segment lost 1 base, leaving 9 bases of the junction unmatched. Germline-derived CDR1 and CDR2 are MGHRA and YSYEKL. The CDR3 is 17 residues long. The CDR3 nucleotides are TGCGCCAGCAGCCAAGGTGACAGGGGTTATTCGTCCTACGAGCAGTACTTC. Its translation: CASSQGDRGYSSYEQYF.

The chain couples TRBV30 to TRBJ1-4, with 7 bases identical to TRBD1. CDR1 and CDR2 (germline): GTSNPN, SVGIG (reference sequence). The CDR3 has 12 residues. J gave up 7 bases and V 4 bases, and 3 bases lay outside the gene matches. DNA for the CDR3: TGTGCCTGGAAACAGGGGAGTGAAAAACTGTTTTTT. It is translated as CAWKQGSEKLFF.

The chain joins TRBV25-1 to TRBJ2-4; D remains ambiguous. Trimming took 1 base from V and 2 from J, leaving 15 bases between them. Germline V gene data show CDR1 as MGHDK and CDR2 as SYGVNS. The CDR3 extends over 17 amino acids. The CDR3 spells CASSESGNSGSKNIQYF. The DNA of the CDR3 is TGTGCCAGCAGTGAATCGGGTAACTCCGGATCCAAAAACATTCAGTACTTC. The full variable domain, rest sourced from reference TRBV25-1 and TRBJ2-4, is EADIYQTPRYLVIGTGKKITLECSQTMGHDKMYWYQQDPGMELHLIHYSYGVNSTEKGDLSSESTVSRIRTEHFPLTLESARPSHTSQYLCASSESGNSGSKNIQYFGAGTRLSVL.

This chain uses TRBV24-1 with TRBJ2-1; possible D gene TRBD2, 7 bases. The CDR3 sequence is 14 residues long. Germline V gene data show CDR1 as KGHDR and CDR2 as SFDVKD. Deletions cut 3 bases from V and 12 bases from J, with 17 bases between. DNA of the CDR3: TGTGCCACCAGTGATACCGGGAGGCTACAGGGGCAGTTCTTC. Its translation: CATSDTGRLQGQFF.

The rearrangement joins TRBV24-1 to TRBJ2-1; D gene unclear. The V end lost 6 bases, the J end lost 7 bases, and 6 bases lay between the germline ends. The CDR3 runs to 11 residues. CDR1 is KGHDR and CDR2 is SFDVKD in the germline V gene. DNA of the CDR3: TGTGCCACCAGTATTCGGAATGAGCAGTTCTTC. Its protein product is CATSIRNEQFF.

The CDR3 loop is CASSQASGGQYQETQYF. In nucleotides, the CDR3 is TGTGCCAGCAGCCAGGCTAGCGGGGGGCAGTACCAAGAGACCCAGTACTTC. The V call is TRBV4-2, the J call TRBJ2-5; 11 bases are shared with TRBD2. With V trimmed by 3 bases and J by 0 bases, 6 bases remained unmatched. The CDR3 extends over 17 amino acids. Germline CDR1 reads LGHNA; CDR2 reads YNFKEQ.

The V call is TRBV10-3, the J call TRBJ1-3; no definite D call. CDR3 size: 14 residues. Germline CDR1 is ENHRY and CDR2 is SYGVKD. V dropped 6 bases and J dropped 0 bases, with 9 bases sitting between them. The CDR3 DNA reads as TGTGCCATCAGGGGCGACAACTCTGGAAACACCATATATTTT. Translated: CAIRGDNSGNTIYF.

The CDR3, as DNA: TGTGCCAGCAGTGAACGTCCCAGGAGCACAGATACGCAGTATTTT. Protein: CASSERPRSTDTQYF. This sequence joins TRBV6-1 and TRBJ2-3, with no clear D. The V gene lost 2 bases and the J gene lost 0 bases, with 9 bases spanning the gap. This CDR3 region has 15 residues. The germline V gene encodes CDR1 MNHNS and CDR2 SASEGT.

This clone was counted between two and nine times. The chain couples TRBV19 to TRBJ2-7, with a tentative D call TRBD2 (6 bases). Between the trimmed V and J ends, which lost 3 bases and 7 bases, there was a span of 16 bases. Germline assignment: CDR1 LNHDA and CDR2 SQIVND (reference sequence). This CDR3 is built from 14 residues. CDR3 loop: CASSIELGRREQYF. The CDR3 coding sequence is TGTGCCAGTAGTATTGAACTTGGGAGGAGGGAGCAGTACTTC.

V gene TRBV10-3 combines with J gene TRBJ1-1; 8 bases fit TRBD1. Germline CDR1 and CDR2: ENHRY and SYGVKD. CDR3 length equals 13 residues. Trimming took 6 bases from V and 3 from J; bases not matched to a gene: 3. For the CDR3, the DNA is TGTGCCATCAGGGGGACAGGTCACACTGAAGCTTTCTTT. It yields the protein CAIRGTGHTEAFF.

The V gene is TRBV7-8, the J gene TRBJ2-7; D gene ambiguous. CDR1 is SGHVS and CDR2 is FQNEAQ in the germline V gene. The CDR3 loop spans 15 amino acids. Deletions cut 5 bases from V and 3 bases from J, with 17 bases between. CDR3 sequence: CASSDPRRRVYEQYF. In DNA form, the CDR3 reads TGTGCCAGCAGCGACCCTAGGCGGAGAGTCTACGAGCAGTACTTC.

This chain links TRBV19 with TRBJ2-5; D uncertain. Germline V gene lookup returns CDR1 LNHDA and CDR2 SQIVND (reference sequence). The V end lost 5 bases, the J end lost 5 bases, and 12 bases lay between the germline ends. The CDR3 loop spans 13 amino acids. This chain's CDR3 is CASSLRYSETQYF. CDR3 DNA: TGTGCCAGTAGTCTCCGGTATTCCGAGACCCAGTACTTC. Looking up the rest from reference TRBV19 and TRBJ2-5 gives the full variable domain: DGGITQSPKYLFRKEGQNVTLSCEQNLNHDAMYWYRQDPGQGLRLIYYSQIVNDFQKGDIAEGYSVSREKKESFPLTVTSAQKNPTAFYLCASSLRYSETQYFGPGTRLLVL.